A selection of T cell receptor beta chains follows, all from one sample in a study of early T cells in non-severe SARS-CoV-2 infection. TCRdb called the 5' RACE reads again in MiXCR, with one record for every CDR3 protein. The sample lists about 61,000 distinct CDR3 sequences, more than 10% seen once, with over 1% in the top ten. Sequenced material: whole blood, taken at baseline. Receptors were obtained from an adult who was a healthcare worker with PCR-confirmed SARS-CoV-2 infection or an uninfected control (not recorded which). The donor label of this sample is uncertain. Both conserved end residues are part of each CDR3. Fields, in order: V gene, J gene, CDR3 protein.

v_gene: TRBV9; j_gene: TRBJ1-3; CDR3aa: CASSVAGHSGNTIYF
v_gene: TRBV29-1; j_gene: TRBJ1-3; CDR3aa: CSVLGAGGNTIYF
v_gene: TRBV10-2; j_gene: TRBJ1-5; CDR3aa: CASSDGGNSNQPQHF
v_gene: TRBV28; j_gene: TRBJ2-2; CDR3aa: CASSPGQEVVTGELFF
v_gene: TRBV9; j_gene: TRBJ2-1; CDR3aa: CVSSPRGTSERNEQFF
v_gene: TRBV6-1; j_gene: TRBJ1-6; CDR3aa: CASSEVVRGSPLHF
v_gene: TRBV12-3/TRBV12-4; j_gene: TRBJ1-6; CDR3aa: CASIDTLGPLHF
v_gene: TRBV20-1; j_gene: TRBJ1-1; CDR3aa: CSVRGTGYEAFF
v_gene: TRBV2; j_gene: TRBJ2-3; CDR3aa: CASRTGTDTQYF
v_gene: TRBV20-1; j_gene: TRBJ2-2; CDR3aa: CSAMGLAGGVLTGELFF
v_gene: TRBV7-6; j_gene: TRBJ1-6; CDR3aa: CASSSGTAQYSPLHF
v_gene: TRBV12-3/TRBV12-4; j_gene: TRBJ2-1; CDR3aa: CASSLALRTDYNEQFF
v_gene: TRBV2; j_gene: TRBJ1-2; CDR3aa: CASSPGQGTSSGYTF
v_gene: TRBV12-5; j_gene: TRBJ1-1; CDR3aa: CASGLALGRLEAFF
v_gene: TRBV5-4; j_gene: TRBJ2-2; CDR3aa: CASKANLGYDAGELFF
v_gene: TRBV6-4; j_gene: TRBJ2-3; CDR3aa: CASSAGVRTDTQYF
v_gene: TRBV5-1; j_gene: TRBJ2-5; CDR3aa: CASSLGSGVETQYF
v_gene: TRBV10-2; j_gene: TRBJ1-1; CDR3aa: CASSEGHLVFF
v_gene: TRBV7-9; j_gene: TRBJ1-2; CDR3aa: CASSFEGSPPDGYTF
v_gene: TRBV20-1; j_gene: TRBJ1-4; CDR3aa: CSARDTGVEEKLFF
v_gene: TRBV12-3/TRBV12-4; j_gene: TRBJ1-1; CDR3aa: CASSLGIEAFF
v_gene: TRBV7-9; j_gene: TRBJ1-2; CDR3aa: CASRYKVDGYTF
v_gene: TRBV4-2; j_gene: TRBJ1-5; CDR3aa: CASSQELLGDQPQHF
v_gene: TRBV10-3; j_gene: TRBJ1-4; CDR3aa: CAISESIGDEKLFF
v_gene: TRBV14; j_gene: TRBJ1-2; CDR3aa: CASSSRGAYGYTF
v_gene: TRBV6-5; j_gene: TRBJ2-1; CDR3aa: CASSYFSGEKFF
v_gene: TRBV12-2; j_gene: TRBJ2-1; CDR3aa: CASLSSGGRNNEQFF
v_gene: TRBV5-5; j_gene: TRBJ1-5; CDR3aa: CASSPDRGSQPQHF
v_gene: TRBV7-9; j_gene: TRBJ2-2; CDR3aa: CASSLAPGGGTGELFF
v_gene: TRBV7-2; j_gene: TRBJ1-3; CDR3aa: CASSLSWGYGNTIYF
v_gene: TRBV9; j_gene: TRBJ2-3; CDR3aa: CASSVAWGTATDTQYF
v_gene: TRBV27; j_gene: TRBJ1-1; CDR3aa: CASSSHRGVGSEAFF
v_gene: TRBV20-1; j_gene: TRBJ2-5; CDR3aa: CSASRTSRSETQYF
v_gene: TRBV20-1; j_gene: TRBJ1-6; CDR3aa: CSARGEGTGVHSPLHF
v_gene: TRBV6-2/TRBV6-3; j_gene: TRBJ2-4; CDR3aa: CASSHDRIKNIQYF
v_gene: TRBV9; j_gene: TRBJ2-1; CDR3aa: CASSPRTSGGAFHNEQFF
v_gene: TRBV7-9; j_gene: TRBJ1-6; CDR3aa: CASSPAGISNSPLHF
v_gene: TRBV3-1; j_gene: TRBJ2-3; CDR3aa: CASSQTSGGASTDTQYF
v_gene: TRBV27; j_gene: TRBJ1-5; CDR3aa: CASSPRDHHQPQHF
v_gene: TRBV6-6; j_gene: TRBJ1-4; CDR3aa: CASGSGTGYEKLFF
v_gene: TRBV11-2; j_gene: TRBJ2-3; CDR3aa: CASSESLGLLFPQYF
v_gene: TRBV6-5; j_gene: TRBJ1-2; CDR3aa: CASSYGPGRDGYTF
v_gene: TRBV7-2; j_gene: TRBJ2-3; CDR3aa: CASSLARANTQYF
v_gene: TRBV20-1; j_gene: TRBJ1-6; CDR3aa: CSARDGSYNSPLHF
v_gene: TRBV7-2; j_gene: TRBJ2-1; CDR3aa: CASSKFNRQGNEQFF
v_gene: TRBV14; j_gene: TRBJ1-2; CDR3aa: CASSRGGIPRGYTF
v_gene: TRBV12-3/TRBV12-4; j_gene: TRBJ1-3; CDR3aa: CASRGLAAGNTIYF
v_gene: TRBV5-1; j_gene: TRBJ2-3; CDR3aa: CASSAIPGLSTDTQYF
v_gene: TRBV7-8; j_gene: TRBJ1-3; CDR3aa: CASSKRDSGNTIYF
v_gene: TRBV18; j_gene: TRBJ1-1; CDR3aa: CASSPIGNTEAFF
v_gene: TRBV5-1; j_gene: TRBJ2-2; CDR3aa: CASSSLEGQAGASTGELFF
v_gene: TRBV7-9; j_gene: TRBJ1-2; CDR3aa: CASSPSSGYTF
v_gene: TRBV7-2; j_gene: TRBJ2-5; CDR3aa: CASSLVASEPAEYF
v_gene: TRBV5-1; j_gene: TRBJ2-2; CDR3aa: CASSLSTGYGELFF
v_gene: TRBV6-5; j_gene: TRBJ2-5; CDR3aa: CASSKTGRKTQYF